This TCR beta chain was captured in a study of T-cell reconstitution after alpha-beta-depleted transplantation in children. As to this clonotype: Its antigen is as yet unknown.

Regarding the study as a whole: It was surviving recipient T cells and thymic progenitors that gave some patients high TCRbeta diversity at day 60. Reported findings indicate that, about two months after transplant, alpha-beta T cells came from several hundred expanded clones, which were derived from non-depleted graft cells. Newly made T cells mostly supplied T-cell counts and diversity one year after transplant.

V lost 7 bases and J 1 base, leaving 12 bases between the germline ends. The CDR3 spans 14 residues. Germline V gene sequence: CDR1 SGHTS, CDR2 YDEGEE. A TCRbeta library incorporating unique molecular identifiers was prepared. Using its own MiXCR run on the PCR reads, TCRdb lists one record per CDR3 protein. The sample holds fewer than 1 million distinct CDR3 sequences, 15% to 20% seen once. The TCR sequence derives from a male patient aged 10 to 17 who had a stem cell transplant for acute lymphoblastic leukemia, so the T cells may come from the graft donor. The sequenced sample was PBMCs, mostly from graft donor cells, obtained 360 days after TCRalphabeta/CD19-depleted stem cell transplant. The chain couples TRBV5-8 to TRBJ2-1; D is ambiguous. CDR3: CASWAAFSYNEQFF. CDR3 DNA: TGTGCCAGCTGGGCGGCTTTTTCCTACAATGAGCAGTTCTTC.